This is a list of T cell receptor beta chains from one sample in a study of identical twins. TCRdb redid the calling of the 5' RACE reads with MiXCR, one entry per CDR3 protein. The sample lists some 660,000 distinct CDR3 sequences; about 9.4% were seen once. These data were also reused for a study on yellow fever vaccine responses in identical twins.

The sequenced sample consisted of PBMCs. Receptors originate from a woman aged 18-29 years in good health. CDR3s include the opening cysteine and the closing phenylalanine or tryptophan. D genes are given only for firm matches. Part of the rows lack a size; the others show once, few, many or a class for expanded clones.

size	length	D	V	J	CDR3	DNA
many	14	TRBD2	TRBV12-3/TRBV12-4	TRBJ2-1	CASANLAGNNEQFF	TGTGCCAGCGCAAACCTAGCGGGCAACAATGAGCAGTTCTTC
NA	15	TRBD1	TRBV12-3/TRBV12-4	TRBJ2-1	CASTGDRGSYNEQFF	TGTGCCAGCACCGGAGACAGGGGCTCCTACAATGAGCAGTTCTTC
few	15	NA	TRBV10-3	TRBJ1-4	CAISETRDGLEKLFF	TGTGCCATCAGTGAGACCCGGGACGGACTTGAAAAACTGTTTTTT
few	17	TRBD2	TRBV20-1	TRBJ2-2	CSARDRGLASNTGELFF	TGCAGTGCTAGAGATCGGGGACTAGCGTCGAACACCGGGGAGCTGTTTTTT
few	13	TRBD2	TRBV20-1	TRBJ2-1	CSAMTGRGNEQFF	TGCAGTGCCATGACGGGGCGGGGGAATGAGCAGTTCTTC
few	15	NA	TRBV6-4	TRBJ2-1	CASSDSWEAGNEQFF	TGTGCCAGCAGTGACTCGTGGGAGGCGGGTAATGAGCAGTTCTTC
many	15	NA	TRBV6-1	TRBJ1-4	CASRDYRAVGEKLFF	TGTGCCAGCAGGGACTACAGGGCCGTCGGTGAAAAACTGTTTTTT
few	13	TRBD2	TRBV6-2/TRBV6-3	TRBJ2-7	CASSRVLAGGPFF	TGTGCCAGCAGTCGGGTACTAGCGGGAGGGCCTTTCTTC
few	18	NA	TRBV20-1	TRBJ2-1	CSASGDGGPGGGYNEQFF	TGCAGTGCTAGCGGGGATGGCGGCCCAGGTGGCGGTTACAATGAGCAGTTCTTC
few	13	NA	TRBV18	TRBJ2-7	CASSPPTRGEQYF	TGTGCCAGCTCACCACCTACTAGAGGCGAGCAGTACTTC
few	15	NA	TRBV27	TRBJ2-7	CASYRSSSSSYEQYF	TGTGCCAGCTATAGGAGCTCCTCGAGCTCCTACGAGCAGTACTTC
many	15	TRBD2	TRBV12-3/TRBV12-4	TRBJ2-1	CASSLIAGGRNEQFF	TGTGCCAGCAGTTTAATAGCGGGGGGCCGCAATGAGCAGTTCTTC
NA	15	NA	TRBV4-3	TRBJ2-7	CASSQDPQGPYEQYF	TGCGCCAGCAGCCAAGATCCCCAGGGACCCTACGAGCAGTACTTC
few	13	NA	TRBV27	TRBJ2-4	CASGVNSGNIQYF	TGTGCCAGTGGGGTTAACAGCGGAAACATTCAGTACTTC
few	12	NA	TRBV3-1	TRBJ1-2	CASSQFQGGYTF	TGTGCCAGCAGCCAATTCCAGGGCGGCTACACCTTC
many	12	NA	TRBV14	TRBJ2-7	CASSQDRGEQYF	TGTGCCAGCAGCCAAGATCGGGGAGAGCAGTACTTC
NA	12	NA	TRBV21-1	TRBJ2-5	CASSKGHPSVDF	TGTGCCAGCAGCAAAGGACATCCCTCCGTGGACTTC
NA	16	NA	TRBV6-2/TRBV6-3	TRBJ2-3	CASSRGRDPATDTQYF	TGTGCCAGCAGTAGGGGGCGGGACCCGGCCACAGATACGCAGTATTTT
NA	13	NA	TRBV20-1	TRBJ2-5	CSAQGLKEETQYF	TGCAGTGCGCAGGGACTGAAAGAAGAGACCCAGTACTTC
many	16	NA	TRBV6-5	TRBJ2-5	CASSYPVGQPRETQYF	TGTGCCAGCAGTTACCCGGTCGGACAACCTCGGGAGACCCAGTACTTC
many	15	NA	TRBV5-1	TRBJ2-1	CASSLDGGYNNEQFF	TGCGCCAGCAGCTTGGATGGCGGGTACAACAATGAGCAGTTCTTC
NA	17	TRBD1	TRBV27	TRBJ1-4	CASSTGQAGGSNEKLFF	TGTGCCAGCAGCACGGGACAGGCAGGGGGGTCTAATGAAAAACTGTTTTTT
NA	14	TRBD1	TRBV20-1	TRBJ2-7	CSARVNRGANEQYF	TGCAGTGCTAGAGTTAACAGGGGGGCCAACGAGCAGTACTTC
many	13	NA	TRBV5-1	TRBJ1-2	CASSLSRGDGYTF	TGCGCCAGCAGCTTGTCCAGGGGTGATGGCTACACCTTC
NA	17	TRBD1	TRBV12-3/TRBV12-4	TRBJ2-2	CASSKLHPGQGSGELFF	TGTGCCAGCAGCAAGTTGCATCCGGGACAGGGGTCCGGGGAGCTGTTTTTT
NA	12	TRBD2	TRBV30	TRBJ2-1	CAGEGPRDEQFF	TGTGCGGGGGAGGGGCCCAGGGATGAGCAGTTCTTC
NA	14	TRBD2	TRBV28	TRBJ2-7	CASRGGSGFHEQYF	TGTGCCAGCAGGGGAGGTAGCGGGTTCCACGAGCAGTACTTC